One and the same sample provided the 21 T cell receptor beta chains below, sequenced in a study of blood T cells in healthy people across ages. Next came a second PCR, run for 7 to 11 cycles, which used a sample-barcoded 5' primer along with a J-beta primer mix. A single record per CDR3 protein comes from TCRdb applying MiXCR to the 5' RACE reads. The sample lists about 830,000 distinct CDR3 sequences, roughly 64% occurring once. Input material: blood. These receptors were collected from a man aged 30 to 45 in good health.

This chain links TRBV29-1 with TRBJ2-7; the D gene is possibly TRBD1 (5 bases). The CDR3 is made up of 15 amino acids. V shed 7 bases and J shed 2 bases, with 21 bases lying between them. CDR1 is SQVTM, CDR2 ANQGSEA, per germline. CDR3 region: CSAFSPDSIPYEQYF. For the CDR3, the DNA is TGCAGCGCCTTCTCTCCCGACAGTATTCCCTACGAGCAGTACTTC.

The chain joins TRBV9 to TRBJ2-7, with 7 bases that match TRBD2. After removal of 2 bases from V and 2 bases from J, the junction contained 13 bases not matched to a gene. The V gene's germline CDR1 is SGDLS and CDR2 YYNGEE. The CDR3 is 17 residues long. The CDR3 bases are TGTGCCAGCAGCGTGGGTCCCATGGGCGGGAGCACCTACGAGCAGTACTTC. This translates into CASSVGPMGGSTYEQYF.

The CDR3, as DNA: TGTGCCAGCAGTTACTCGTTCTCTGGGGCCAACGTCCTGACTTTC. Amino acids: CASSYSFSGANVLTF. The chain carries TRBV6-5 and TRBJ2-6; D remains ambiguous. Per the germline V gene, CDR1 is MNHEY and CDR2 is SVGAGI. V was trimmed by 0 bases and J by 0 bases, leaving 3 bases between them. CDR3 size: 15 residues.

This clonotype was found a few times. The V gene is TRBV10-3, the J gene TRBJ2-1; no definite D call. This CDR3 has 13 amino acids. Looked up from germline, CDR1 is ENHRY and CDR2 is SYGVKD. Trimming took 2 bases from V and 6 from J, leaving 8 bases between them. CDR3 nucleotides: TGTGCCATCAGTGAGGCCGCAACCAATGAGCAGTTCTTC. Protein: CAISEAATNEQFF.

This clonotype was observed a few times. This rearrangement joins TRBV6-5 to TRBJ2-3, with D uncertain. The length of the CDR3 is 14 residues. Germline CDR1 reads MNHEY; CDR2 reads SVGAGI. V was trimmed by 8 bases and J by 0 bases, leaving 12 bases between them. The DNA of the CDR3 is TGTGCCAGCCAGACTGGTCTTAGCACAGATACGCAGTATTTT. It is translated as CASQTGLSTDTQYF.

A word on this clonotype: The CDR3 end shows no conserved phenylalanine or tryptophan, and so a read error is likely. The chain combines TRBV12-3 or TRBV12-4 with TRBJ2-3, with D tentatively TRBD1 or TRBD2 (5 bases each). Trimming removed 5 bases from V and 5 bases from J, with 14 bases in between. The CDR3 is made up of 14 amino acids. The CDR3 sequence is CASSGRGAGDTQYS. CDR3 DNA sequence: TGTGCCAGCAGTGGCAGAGGGGCCGGAGATACGCAGTATTCT.

The V gene is TRBV29-1, the J gene TRBJ2-7, with TRBD1 matching over 10 bases. The CDR3 extends over 14 amino acids. Germline CDR1 SQVTM, CDR2 ANQGSEA. V shed 4 bases and J 1 base; nucleotides not matched to a gene: 4. CDR3 sequence reads: CSVAGTGASYEQYF. The DNA for the CDR3 is TGCAGCGTTGCCGGGACAGGGGCGTCCTACGAGCAGTACTTC.

This clonotype showed up just once. V gene TRBV20-1 combines with J gene TRBJ2-1; a weak D match, TRBD1 (5 bases). The germline V and J ends were trimmed by 0 bases and 6 bases, with 6 bases remaining between them. Looked up from germline, CDR1 is DFQATT and CDR2 is SNEGSKA (reference sequence). The CDR3 is 12 residues long. This CDR3 is CSARDGANEQFF. The CDR3 DNA reads as TGCAGTGCTAGAGATGGGGCCAATGAGCAGTTCTTC.

V is TRBV11-2 and J is TRBJ2-1; TRBD1 might be the D (5 bases). This CDR3 comprises 12 residues. V dropped 7 bases and J dropped 15 bases, with 19 bases sitting between them. Germline CDR1 reads SGHAT; CDR2 reads FQNNGV. CDR3 protein: CASTSWGQTGFF. CDR3 in DNA: TGTGCCAGCACCTCATGGGGCCAAACCGGGTTCTTC.

This clonotype was observed a few times. V usage is TRBV11-2 and J usage is TRBJ2-1; 9 positions agree with TRBD1. The junction had 13 bases not matched to a gene; V was cut back by 7 bases and J by 9 bases. Germline V gene sequence: CDR1 SGHAT, CDR2 FQNNGV. This CDR3 is 15 amino acids long. The CDR3 nucleotides are TGTGCCAGCAACCCCCCGGGACAGGGAAAAAGTGAGCAGTTCTTC. Its protein is CASNPPGQGKSEQFF.

V is TRBV20-1 and J is TRBJ1-2, with 8 bases that match TRBD1. The CDR3 sequence is 14 residues long. The V segment lost 8 bases and the J segment 4 bases; nucleotides outside the gene matches: 12. Germline values: CDR1 DFQATT, CDR2 SNEGSKA (reference sequence). This CDR3 is CSSGQGGAGYGYTF. Here the CDR3 DNA reads TGCAGTTCCGGACAGGGAGGTGCCGGCTATGGCTACACCTTC.

V is TRBV3-1 and J is TRBJ2-5; 9 bases match TRBD2. Germline CDR1 reads LGHDT; CDR2 reads YNNKEL (reference sequence). With 5 bases clipped from V and 11 bases from J, the junction kept 21 bases outside the gene matches. The CDR3 totals 17 residues. The chain's CDR3 is CASSASSGGLAVFEQYF. In nucleotides, the CDR3 is TGTGCCAGCAGCGCCTCAAGCGGGGGGCTAGCGGTTTTTGAGCAGTACTTC.

This clonotype was counted only a few times. The chain combines TRBV29-1 with TRBJ2-6, with D maybe TRBD2 (5 bases). From germline, CDR1 is SQVTM and CDR2 ANQGSEA. CDR3 length equals 15 residues. Trimming shortened V by 6 bases and J by 4 bases, and 16 bases separated the two germline ends. The CDR3 nucleotides read TGCAGCGTGAAGGAGCGGATAAACGGGGCCAACGTCCTGACTTTC. This gives the protein CSVKERINGANVLTF.

This rearrangement joins TRBV10-3 to TRBJ2-7, with unresolved D. The CDR3 runs 15 residues. Trimming removed 2 bases from V and 2 bases from J, with 13 bases in between. The germline V gene has CDR1 ENHRY and CDR2 SYGVKD. The CDR3 bases are TGTGCCATCAGTGAGAGGGCAGAGCAAGCCTACGAGCAGTACTTC. This encodes CAISERAEQAYEQYF.

This rearrangement joins TRBV6-6 to TRBJ1-5; 7 bases agree with TRBD1. The junction had 11 bases not matched to a gene; V was cut back by 6 bases and J by 9 bases. Germline CDR1 MNHNY, CDR2 SVGAGI (reference sequence). The CDR3 is made up of 14 amino acids. The DNA for the CDR3 is TGTGCCAGCAGCCGACGACAGGGCCAGGGGCCCCAGCATTTT. It translates to CASSRRQGQGPQHF.

The chain joins TRBV4-2 to TRBJ2-1; TRBD1 is a possible D gene (5 bases). Germline loops: CDR1 LGHNA, CDR2 YNFKEQ. The CDR3 is 15 residues long. Trimming left V 0 bases short and J 2 bases short, with 8 bases between. CDR3 in DNA: TGTGCCAGCAGCCAAGATCAAGGGGCCTACAATGAGCAGTTCTTC. It translates to CASSQDQGAYNEQFF.

Here the CDR3 reads CASGAGVETQYF. In DNA, the CDR3 is TGCGCCAGCGGTGCGGGGGTGGAGACCCAGTACTTC. The chain links TRBV10-2 to TRBJ2-5; 7 bases map to TRBD2. The V and J ends lost 8 bases and 5 bases, in that order; junction bases with no gene match: 5. Looked up from germline, CDR1 is WSHSY and CDR2 is SAAADI. The CDR3 contains 12 residues.

V and J are TRBV7-9 and TRBJ2-7, with 7 positions matching TRBD1. Germline-derived CDR1 and CDR2 are SEHNR and FQNEAQ (reference sequence). The trim removed 5 bases at V and 0 bases at J, leaving 19 bases unmatched. This CDR3 is 19 amino acids long. Here the CDR3 DNA reads TGTGCCAGCAGCACCAGTGTCCCTCTGACAGGGTCGATCTCCTACGAGCAGTACTTC. As protein: CASSTSVPLTGSISYEQYF.

The chain recombines TRBV12-3 or TRBV12-4 with TRBJ1-4; TRBD1 matches 8 bases. V was pared by 5 bases and J by 2 bases, with 7 bases of the junction left unmatched. The CDR3 loop spans 16 amino acids. Here the CDR3 reads CASSVGTGCTNEKLFF. CDR3 in DNA: TGTGCCAGCAGTGTAGGGACAGGTTGTACTAATGAAAAACTGTTTTTT.

V usage is TRBV5-1 and J usage is TRBJ1-2; no firm D call. The V end was cut by 0 bases, the J end by 2 bases, with 8 bases between. CDR3 length: 14 residues. Germline loops: CDR1 SGHRS, CDR2 YFSETQ. CDR3 protein: CASSLVSGNYGYTF. The CDR3 region has the DNA TGCGCCAGCAGCTTGGTCTCGGGAAACTATGGCTACACCTTC. Full variable domain (outside the CDR3, taken from reference TRBV5-1 and TRBJ1-2): KAGVTQTPRYLIKTRGQQVTLSCSPISGHRSVSWYQQTPGQGLQFLFEYFSETQRNKGNFPGRFSGRQFSNSRSEMNVSTLELGDSALYLCASSLVSGNYGYTFGSGTRLTVV.

V is TRBV20-1 and J is TRBJ2-1, with D perhaps matching TRBD1 or TRBD2 (6 bases each). The CDR3 is 11 amino acids. Trimming shortened V by 7 bases and J by 7 bases, and 11 bases separated the two germline ends. CDR1 is DFQATT and CDR2 is SNEGSKA in the germline V gene (reference sequence). The CDR3 nucleotides read TGCAGTGTCCTAGGGGGGAATGAGCAGTTCTTC. This encodes CSVLGGNEQFF.